This entry describes one T cell receptor (beta chain). The sample originates from a study of shared clonotypes between healthy human individuals. Germline V gene lookup returns CDR1 LNHNV and CDR2 YYDKDF (reference sequence). The CDR3 sequence is 14 residues long. Trimming took 0 bases from V and 2 from J, leaving 6 bases between them. Libraries were prepared by immunoSEQ multiplex PCR; TCRdb keeps only in-frame clonotypes and omits some of them. The profile shows approximately 1.5 million clones, roughly 98.5% of them singletons. This receptor was obtained from a man aged 30-40 years in good health. Material for sequencing was naive CD4+ T cells sorted from blood. Subset: CD45RA+ positively selected. This chain joins TRBV15 and TRBJ2-3, with D uncertain. The chain's CDR3 is CATSREGFTDTQYF. The CDR3 nucleotides read TGTGCCACCAGCAGAGAGGGCTTCACAGATACGCAGTATTTT.